The TCR beta chain described here comes from a study of cytomegalovirus exposure and HLA in healthy donors. Overall study findings and caveats: There were under 200 TCR beta chains listed as cytomegalovirus-associated. As was reported, the classifier diagnosed cytomegalovirus status with high specificity and sensitivity.

The CDR3 length is 14 residues. Germline CDR1 MNHEY, CDR2 SVGAGI. V gave up 6 bases and J gave up 4 bases, with 16 bases separating them. About this clone: What it binds is unknown.

This PCR relied on a set of 60 Vbeta primers and 13 Jbeta primers. TCRdb keeps only in-frame clones here, not all; method: immunoSEQ multiplex PCR. This table holds some 140,000 clones, about 80% found once. The sample was PBMCs. V usage is TRBV6-5 and J usage is TRBJ2-7; maybe TRBD1 (6 bases). This TCR was recovered from a man in his thirties or forties in good health and CMV-seronegative. CDR3 residues: CASSRRQGIYEQYF. DNA of the CDR3: TGTGCCAGCAGCCGCCGTCAGGGGATTTACGAGCAGTACTTC.